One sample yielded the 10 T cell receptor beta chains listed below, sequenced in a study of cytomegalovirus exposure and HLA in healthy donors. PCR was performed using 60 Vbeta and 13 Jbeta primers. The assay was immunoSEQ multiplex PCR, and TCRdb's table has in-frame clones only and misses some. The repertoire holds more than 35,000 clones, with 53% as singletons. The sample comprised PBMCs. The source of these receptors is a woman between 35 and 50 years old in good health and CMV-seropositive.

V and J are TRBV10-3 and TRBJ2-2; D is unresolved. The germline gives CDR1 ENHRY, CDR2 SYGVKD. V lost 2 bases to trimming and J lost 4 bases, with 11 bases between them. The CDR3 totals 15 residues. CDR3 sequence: CAISEGNGRTGELFF. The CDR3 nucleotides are TGTGCCATCAGTGAGGGCAATGGTCGCACCGGGGAGCTGTTTTTT.

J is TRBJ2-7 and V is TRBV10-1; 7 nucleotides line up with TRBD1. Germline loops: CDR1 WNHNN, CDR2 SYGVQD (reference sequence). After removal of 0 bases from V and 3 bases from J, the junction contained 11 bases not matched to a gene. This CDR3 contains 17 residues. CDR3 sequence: CASSESLARDRHYEQYF. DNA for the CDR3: TGCGCCAGCAGTGAGTCGTTGGCCCGGGACAGACACTACGAGCAGTACTTC.

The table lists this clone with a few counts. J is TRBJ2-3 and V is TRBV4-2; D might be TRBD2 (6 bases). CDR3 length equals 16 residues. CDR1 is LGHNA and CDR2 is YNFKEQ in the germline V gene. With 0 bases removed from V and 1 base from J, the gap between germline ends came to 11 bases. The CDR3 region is CASSQDQGGGTDTQYF. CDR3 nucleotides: TGTGCCAGCAGCCAAGATCAGGGCGGGGGCACAGATACGCAGTATTTT.

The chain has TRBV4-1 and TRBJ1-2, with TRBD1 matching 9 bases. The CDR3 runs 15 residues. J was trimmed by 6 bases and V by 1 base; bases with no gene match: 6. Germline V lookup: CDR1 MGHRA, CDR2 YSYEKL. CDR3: CASSQVWDREDGYTF. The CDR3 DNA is TGCGCCAGCAGCCAAGTGTGGGACAGGGAGGATGGCTACACCTTC.

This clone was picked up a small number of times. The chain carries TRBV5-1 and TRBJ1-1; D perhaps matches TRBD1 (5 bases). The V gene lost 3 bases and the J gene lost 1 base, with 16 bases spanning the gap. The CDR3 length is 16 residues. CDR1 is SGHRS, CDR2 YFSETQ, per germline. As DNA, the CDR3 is TGCGCCAGCAGCTCGCAGGGCGTTATCGGGAACACTGAAGCTTTCTTT. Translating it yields CASSSQGVIGNTEAFF.

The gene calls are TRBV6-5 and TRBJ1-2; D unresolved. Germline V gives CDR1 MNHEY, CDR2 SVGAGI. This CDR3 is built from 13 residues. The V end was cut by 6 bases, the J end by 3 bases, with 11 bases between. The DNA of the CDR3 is TGTGCCAGCAGCTGGGGAGTAGACTATGGCTACACCTTC. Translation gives CASSWGVDYGYTF.

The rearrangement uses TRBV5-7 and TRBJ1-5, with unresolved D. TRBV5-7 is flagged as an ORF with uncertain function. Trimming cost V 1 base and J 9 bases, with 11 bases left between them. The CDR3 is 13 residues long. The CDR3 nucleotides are TGTGCCAGCAGCTTGTTAGGCGCGGGGCCCCAGCATTTT. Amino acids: CASSLLGAGPQHF.

This CDR3 is CSLGLGGDYGYTF. The CDR3 bases are TGCAGCCTAGGCTTAGGGGGCGACTATGGCTACACCTTC. The chain is built from TRBV29-1 and TRBJ1-2; TRBD1 aligns across 7 bases. From germline, CDR1 is SQVTM and CDR2 ANQGSEA. Trimming removed 8 bases from V and 3 bases from J; junction bases left unmatched: 9. The CDR3 spans 13 residues.

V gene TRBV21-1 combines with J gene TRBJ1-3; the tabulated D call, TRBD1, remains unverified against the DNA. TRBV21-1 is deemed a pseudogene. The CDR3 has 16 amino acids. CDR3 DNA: TGTGCCAGCAGCAAAGATAGACAGGGGGCGCCGAACACCATATATTTT. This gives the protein CASSKDRQGAPNTIYF.

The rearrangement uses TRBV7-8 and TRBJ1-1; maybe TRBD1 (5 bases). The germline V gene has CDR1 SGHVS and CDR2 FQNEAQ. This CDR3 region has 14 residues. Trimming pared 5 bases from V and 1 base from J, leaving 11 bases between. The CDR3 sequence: CASSPTQGNTEAFF. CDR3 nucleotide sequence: TGTGCCAGCAGCCCGACTCAGGGGAACACTGAAGCTTTCTTT.